Listed below are T cell receptor beta chains from one sample, sequenced in a study of sequential checkpoint blockade in melanoma. Generated by immunoSEQ multiplex PCR, the TCRdb table keeps only in-frame clones and is missing some. This sample has 15,000 to 20,000 clones, with 72% found just once. The specimen was CD8+ T cells sorted from blood (inferred from file names), collected from a patient given nivolumab and ipilimumab in sequence. These receptors were collected from a human donor with melanoma. Each CDR3 is given with its conserved first and last residue. The D gene is left open where the match is weak. Expanded clones are given a class, and other clones once, few, many or no size at all.

v_gene	j_gene	abundance	d_gene	CDR3nt	CDR3aa
TRBV14	TRBJ2-1	once	TRBD1	TGTGCCAGCAGCCAAGACCCTTGGGACAGGGGGGGTGACAATGAGCAGTTCTTC	CASSQDPWDRGGDNEQFF
TRBV5-4	TRBJ2-5	NA	TRBD2	TGTGCCAGCAGCTACGGACTAGCAGACGGGGAGACCCAGTACTTC	CASSYGLADGETQYF
TRBV4-1	TRBJ2-7	few	NA	TGCGCCAGCAGCCAAGGGTCGGGACAAACCTACGAGCAGTACTTC	CASSQGSGQTYEQYF
TRBV27	TRBJ1-1	NA	NA	TGTGCCAGCAGTTTCCGAATGGGAGGTGCAGGGAGGAACACTGAAGCTTTCTTT	CASSFRMGGAGRNTEAFF
TRBV4-2	TRBJ1-1	NA	TRBD1	TGTGCCAGCAGCCCTCAGACAGGGGAGAACACTGAAGCTTTCTTT	CASSPQTGENTEAFF
TRBV7-2	TRBJ1-2	NA	NA	TGTGCCAGCAGCTTAGCAGCCAAAGCTAACTATGGCTACACCTTC	CASSLAAKANYGYTF
TRBV19	TRBJ2-1	NA	TRBD2	TGTGCCAGTAGTATATCTAGCGGGAGCTCCTACAATGAGCAGTTCTTC	CASSISSGSSYNEQFF
TRBV7-9	TRBJ2-7	NA	TRBD1	TGTGCCAGCAGCCGACCGGGACAGAATACCTACGAGCAGTACTTC	CASSRPGQNTYEQYF
TRBV9	TRBJ2-1	once	NA	TGTGCCAGCAGCGTAGGCGGGATGGGACCCTACAATGAGCAGTTCTTC	CASSVGGMGPYNEQFF
TRBV4-1	TRBJ1-5	NA	TRBD1	TGCGCCAGCAGCCTCCGGGACAGAAGCAATCAGCCCCAGCATTTT	CASSLRDRSNQPQHF
TRBV19	TRBJ1-1	NA	NA	TGTGCCAGCAGGGAGGGTGGCACTGAAGCTTTCTTT	CASREGGTEAFF
TRBV6-5	TRBJ1-4	NA	NA	TGTGCCAGCAGTTACGAGGCAGACGGCGAAAAACTGTTTTTT	CASSYEADGEKLFF
TRBV12-5	TRBJ2-1	NA	TRBD2	TGTGCTAGTGTTTTGGGACTAGCGGGCGACAATGAGCAGTTCTTC	CASVLGLAGDNEQFF
TRBV7-7	TRBJ2-7	NA	NA	TGTGCCAGCAGCCCGCTAGGATCCTACGAGCAGTACTTC	CASSPLGSYEQYF
TRBV5-6	TRBJ1-5	medium-sized	TRBD1	TGTGCCAGCAGCTCGAACAGGGGGAATCAGCCCCAGCATTTT	CASSSNRGNQPQHF
TRBV27	TRBJ1-1	NA	NA	TGTGCCAGCAGTTATTTAGGACGGGCGGGGGACGCTGAAGCTTTCTTT	CASSYLGRAGDAEAFF
TRBV4-3	TRBJ1-2	NA	NA	TGCGCCAGCAGCCAAGACAGGGCTAACTATGGCTACACCTTC	CASSQDRANYGYTF
TRBV29-1	TRBJ2-1	few	NA	TGCAGCGTTGAAGAGCCGCGGTACTACAATGAGCAGTTCTTC	CSVEEPRYYNEQFF
TRBV10-2	TRBJ2-1	NA	TRBD2	TGCGCCAGCAGTGAGTTGACTAGCGGGTCCCTGGGTGAGCAGTTCTTC	CASSELTSGSLGEQFF
TRBV29-1	TRBJ2-7	once	NA	TGCAGCGTTGACAGGGGCAACTACGAGCAGTACTTC	CSVDRGNYEQYF
TRBV28	TRBJ2-7	NA	NA	TGTGCCAGCAGTACGGAGGCCAGGTTCCTCTACGAGCAGTACTTC	CASSTEARFLYEQYF
TRBV9	TRBJ2-3	NA	NA	TGTGCCAGCAGCGTAGGCGGCGAGGATACGCAGTATTTT	CASSVGGEDTQYF
TRBV1	TRBJ2-7	NA	NA	TGCACCAGCAGCCAAGATGGACTAGCGGGAGACGAGCAGTACTTC	CTSSQDGLAGDEQYF
TRBV10-3	TRBJ2-2	NA	TRBD2	TGTGCCATCAATCCCCTAGCGGGAGAGGGGACCGGGGAGCTGTTTTTT	CAINPLAGEGTGELFF
TRBV11-3	TRBJ1-2	NA	NA	TGTGCCAGCAGCTGGGGCCCCCCAGTTCCCTATGGCTACACCTTC	CASSWGPPVPYGYTF
TRBV7-2	TRBJ2-1	NA	TRBD2	TGTGCCAGCAGCCTTAGCGGGGAGCCCTACAATGAGCAGTTCTTC	CASSLSGEPYNEQFF
TRBV7-9	TRBJ2-3	NA	TRBD2	TGTGCCAGCAGGCATAGCGGGGGGGTCGTAGATACGCAGTATTTT	CASRHSGGVVDTQYF
TRBV5-8	TRBJ2-7	NA	NA	TGTGCCAGCATCTCCCTCGAGGCGGGGAGATTCGGGCACGAGCAGTACTTC	CASISLEAGRFGHEQYF
TRBV7-9	TRBJ1-2	NA	NA	TGTGCCAGCAGCTTATCCACGCTTCGGGGCTACACCTTC	CASSLSTLRGYTF
TRBV29-1	TRBJ1-2	NA	TRBD1	TGCAGCGTTCGGGACAGGGGGAGGGATGGCTACACCTTC	CSVRDRGRDGYTF
TRBV6-6	TRBJ2-5	NA	TRBD1	TGTGCCATCAACACGCCGGACAGGAAAGAGACCCAGTACTTC	CAINTPDRKETQYF
TRBV4-1	TRBJ1-2	NA	NA	TGCGCCAGCAGCCAAGACGAGATGAACTATGGCTACACCTTC	CASSQDEMNYGYTF
TRBV27	TRBJ2-7	NA	NA	TGTGCCAGCAGTTTAGAGGGGGAGCTGCGATACGAGCAGTACTTC	CASSLEGELRYEQYF
TRBV27	TRBJ1-5	NA	NA	TGTGCCAGCAGCCTGGACAGCAAGAATCAGCCCCAGCATTTT	CASSLDSKNQPQHF
TRBV6-1	TRBJ2-7	NA	NA	TGTGCCAGCAGGGTCGGGTGGGAGCAGTACTTC	CASRVGWEQYF
TRBV27	TRBJ1-5	NA	TRBD1	TGTGCCAGCAGTTATGGCAGGGGGGGCAATCAGCCCCAGCATTTT	CASSYGRGGNQPQHF
TRBV5-6	TRBJ1-4	NA	NA	TGTGCCAGCACCCGCGTTAATAATGAAAAACTGTTTTTT	CASTRVNNEKLFF
TRBV13	TRBJ2-5	NA	TRBD1	TGTGCCAGCAGCTTTTTAGGGACAGGCGACGAGACCCAGTACTTC	CASSFLGTGDETQYF
TRBV7-3	TRBJ2-6	NA	NA	TGTGCCAGCAGCTTAGGCGGGGGCGGCGAGGCCAACGTCCTGACTTTC	CASSLGGGGEANVLTF
TRBV9	TRBJ1-2	NA	NA	TGTGCCAGCAGCCCCCGAGCGGGGGAGAACTATGGCTACACCTTC	CASSPRAGENYGYTF
TRBV30	TRBJ2-1	NA	TRBD2	TGTGCCTGGAGTGAAAGCGGGGGGAGTATTGAGCAGTTCTTC	CAWSESGGSIEQFF
TRBV6-5	TRBJ2-2	NA	TRBD2	TGTGCCAGCCTAGCGGGAGGGCCCGACACCGGGGAGCTGTTTTTT	CASLAGGPDTGELFF
TRBV6-1	TRBJ1-2	NA	NA	TGTGCCAGCAGTGAACGGGACATACATGGCTACACCTTC	CASSERDIHGYTF
TRBV4-3	TRBJ1-5	NA	NA	TGCGCCAGCAGCCAAGAATGGGGGACTACTCCCAATCAGCCCCAGCATTTT	CASSQEWGTTPNQPQHF
TRBV4-1	TRBJ1-5	NA	NA	TGCGCCAGCAGCCAAGATATGGCGGTTCAGCCCCAGCATTTT	CASSQDMAVQPQHF
TRBV11-3	TRBJ2-6	NA	NA	TGTGCTTCGGAGGACCCTGGGGCCAACGTCCTGACTTTC	CASEDPGANVLTF